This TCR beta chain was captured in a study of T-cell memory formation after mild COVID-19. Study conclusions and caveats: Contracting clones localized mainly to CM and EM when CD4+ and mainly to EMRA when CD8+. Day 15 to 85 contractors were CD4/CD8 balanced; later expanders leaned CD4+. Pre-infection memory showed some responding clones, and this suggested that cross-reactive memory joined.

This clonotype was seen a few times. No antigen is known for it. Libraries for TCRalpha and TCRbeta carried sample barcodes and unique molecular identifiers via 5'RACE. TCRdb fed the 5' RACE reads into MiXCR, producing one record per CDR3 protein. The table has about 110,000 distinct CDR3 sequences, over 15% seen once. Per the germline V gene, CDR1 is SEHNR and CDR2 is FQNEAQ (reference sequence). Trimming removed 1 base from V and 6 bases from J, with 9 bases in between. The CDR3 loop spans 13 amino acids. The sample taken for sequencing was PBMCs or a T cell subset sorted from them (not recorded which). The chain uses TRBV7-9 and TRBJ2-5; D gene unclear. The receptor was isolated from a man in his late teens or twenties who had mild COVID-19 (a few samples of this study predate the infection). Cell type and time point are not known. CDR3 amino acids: CASSLVAAKTQYF. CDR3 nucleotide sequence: TGTGCCAGCAGCTTAGTGGCAGCAAAGACCCAGTACTTC. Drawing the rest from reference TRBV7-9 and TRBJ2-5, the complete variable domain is DTGVSQNPRHKITKRGQNVTFRCDPISEHNRLYWYRQTLGQGPEFLTYFQNEAQLEKSRLLSDRFSAERPKGSFSTLEIQRTEQGDSAMYLCASSLVAAKTQYFGPGTRLLVL.